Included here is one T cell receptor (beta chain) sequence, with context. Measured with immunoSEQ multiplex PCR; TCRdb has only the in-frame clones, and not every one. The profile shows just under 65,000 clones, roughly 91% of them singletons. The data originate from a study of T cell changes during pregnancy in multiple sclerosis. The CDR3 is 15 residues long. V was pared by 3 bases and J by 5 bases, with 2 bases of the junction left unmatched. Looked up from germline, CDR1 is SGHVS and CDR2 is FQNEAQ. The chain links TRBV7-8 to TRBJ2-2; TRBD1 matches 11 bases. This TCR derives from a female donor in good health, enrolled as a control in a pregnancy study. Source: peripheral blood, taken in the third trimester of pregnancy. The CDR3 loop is CASSFGTGGTGELFF. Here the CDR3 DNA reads TGTGCCAGCAGCTTCGGGACAGGGGGTACCGGGGAGCTGTTTTTT.